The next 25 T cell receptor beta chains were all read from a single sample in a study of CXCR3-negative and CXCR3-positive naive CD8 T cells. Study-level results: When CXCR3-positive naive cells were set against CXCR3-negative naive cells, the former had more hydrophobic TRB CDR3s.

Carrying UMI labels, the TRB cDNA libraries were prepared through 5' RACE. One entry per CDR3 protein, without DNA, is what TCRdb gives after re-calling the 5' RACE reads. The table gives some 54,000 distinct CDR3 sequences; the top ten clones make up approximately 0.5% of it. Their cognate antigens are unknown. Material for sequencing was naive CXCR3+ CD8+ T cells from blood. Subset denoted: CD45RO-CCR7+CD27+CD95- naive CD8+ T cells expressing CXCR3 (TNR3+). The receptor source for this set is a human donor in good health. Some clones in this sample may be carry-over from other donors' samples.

The CDR3 loop reads CASSSTGGNSPLHF. V gene TRBV7-6 combines with J gene TRBJ1-6; without DNA, the TCRdb call of TRBD1 cannot be checked. CDR3 length equals 14 residues. CDR1 is SGHVS, CDR2 FNYEAQ, per germline.

The CDR3 region is CAWSTPGQFSDGYTF. V usage is TRBV30 and J usage is TRBJ1-2; as DNA is missing, the TRBD1 call by TCRdb cannot be tested. CDR3 length equals 15 residues. Germline lookup yields CDR1 GTSNPN and CDR2 SVGIG (reference sequence).

CDR3 residues: CASTLTRYTEAFF. J is TRBJ1-1 and V is TRBV28; TCRdb calls TRBD1, which cannot be checked without DNA. This CDR3 has 13 amino acids. Germline values: CDR1 MDHEN, CDR2 SYDVKM.

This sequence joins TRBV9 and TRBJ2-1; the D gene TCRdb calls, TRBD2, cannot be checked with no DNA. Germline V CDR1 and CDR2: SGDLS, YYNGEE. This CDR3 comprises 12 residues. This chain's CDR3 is CASSPGLLEQFF.

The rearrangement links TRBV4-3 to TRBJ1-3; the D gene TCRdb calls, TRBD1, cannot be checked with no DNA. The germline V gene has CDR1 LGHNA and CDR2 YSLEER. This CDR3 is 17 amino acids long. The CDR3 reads CASSQALDRESGNTIYF.

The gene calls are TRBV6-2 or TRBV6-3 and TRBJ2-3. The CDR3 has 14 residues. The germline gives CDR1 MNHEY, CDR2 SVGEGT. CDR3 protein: CASSYQQNTDTQYF.

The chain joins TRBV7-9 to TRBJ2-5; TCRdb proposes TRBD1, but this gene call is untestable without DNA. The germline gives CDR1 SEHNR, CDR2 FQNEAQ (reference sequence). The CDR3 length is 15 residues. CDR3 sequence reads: CASSFLTVYQETQYF.

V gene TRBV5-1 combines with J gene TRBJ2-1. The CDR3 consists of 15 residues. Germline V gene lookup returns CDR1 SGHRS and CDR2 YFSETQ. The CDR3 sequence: CASSFGEKGYNEQFF.

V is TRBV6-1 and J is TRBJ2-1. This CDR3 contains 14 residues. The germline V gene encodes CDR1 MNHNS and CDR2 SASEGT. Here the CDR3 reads CASSDLIEYNEQFF.

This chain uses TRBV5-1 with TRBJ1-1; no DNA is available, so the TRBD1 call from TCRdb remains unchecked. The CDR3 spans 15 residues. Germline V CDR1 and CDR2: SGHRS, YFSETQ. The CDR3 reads CASSWTGQLNTEAFF.

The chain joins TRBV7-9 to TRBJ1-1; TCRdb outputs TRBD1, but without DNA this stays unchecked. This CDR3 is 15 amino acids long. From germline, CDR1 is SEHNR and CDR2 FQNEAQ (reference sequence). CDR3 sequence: CASSPGWRGDTEAFF.

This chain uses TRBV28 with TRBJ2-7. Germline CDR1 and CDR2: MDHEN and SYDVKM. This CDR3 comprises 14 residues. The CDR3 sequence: CASSPIDSSYEQYF.

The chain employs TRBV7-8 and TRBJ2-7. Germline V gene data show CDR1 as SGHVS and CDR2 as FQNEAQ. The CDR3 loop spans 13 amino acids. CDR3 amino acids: CASSFETSYEQYF.

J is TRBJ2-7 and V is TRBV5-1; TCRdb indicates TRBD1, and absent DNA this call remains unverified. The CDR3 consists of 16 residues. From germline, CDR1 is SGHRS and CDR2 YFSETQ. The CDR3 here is CASSLGAQGAIYEQYF.

The CDR3 is CSVDAGNTEAFF. The chain recombines TRBV29-1 with TRBJ1-1. CDR3 length equals 12 residues. Looked up from germline, CDR1 is SQVTM and CDR2 is ANQGSEA.

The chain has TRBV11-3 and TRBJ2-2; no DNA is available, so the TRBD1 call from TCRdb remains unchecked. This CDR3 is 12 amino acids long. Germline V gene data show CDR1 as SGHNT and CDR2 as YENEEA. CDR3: CASSFPGGELFF.

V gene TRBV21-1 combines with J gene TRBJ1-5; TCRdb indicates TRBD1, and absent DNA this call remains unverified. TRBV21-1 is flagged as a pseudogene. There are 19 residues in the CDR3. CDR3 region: CASSPPGWLVIYSNQPQHF.

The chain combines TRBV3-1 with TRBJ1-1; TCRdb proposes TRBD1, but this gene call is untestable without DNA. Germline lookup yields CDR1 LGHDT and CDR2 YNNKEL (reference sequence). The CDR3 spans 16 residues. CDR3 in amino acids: CASSPRGSGLNTEAFF.

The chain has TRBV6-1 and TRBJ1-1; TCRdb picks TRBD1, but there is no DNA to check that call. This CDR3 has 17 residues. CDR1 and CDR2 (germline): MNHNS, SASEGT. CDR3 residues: CASSEQDISQPNTEAFF.

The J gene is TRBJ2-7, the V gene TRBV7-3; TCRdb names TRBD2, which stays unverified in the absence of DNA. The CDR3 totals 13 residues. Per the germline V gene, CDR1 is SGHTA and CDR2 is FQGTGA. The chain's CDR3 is CASSSYSGYEQYF. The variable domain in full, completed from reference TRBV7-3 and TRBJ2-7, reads GAGVSQTPSNKVTEKGKYVELRCDPISGHTALYWYRQSLGQGPEFLIYFQGTGAADDSGLPNDRFFAVRPEGSVSTLKIQRTERGDSAVYLCASSSYSGYEQYFGPGTRLTVT.

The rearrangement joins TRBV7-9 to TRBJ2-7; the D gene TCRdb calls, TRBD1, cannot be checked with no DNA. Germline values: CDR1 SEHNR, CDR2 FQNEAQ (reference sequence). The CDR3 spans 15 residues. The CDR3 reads CASSSRDRQTYEQYF.

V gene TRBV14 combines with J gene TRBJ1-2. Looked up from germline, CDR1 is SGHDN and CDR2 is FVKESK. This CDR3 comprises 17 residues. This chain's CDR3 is CASSRTVGRGLGYGYTF.

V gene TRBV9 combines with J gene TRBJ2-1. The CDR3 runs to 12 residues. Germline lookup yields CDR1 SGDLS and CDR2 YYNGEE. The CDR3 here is CASSVVNNEQFF.

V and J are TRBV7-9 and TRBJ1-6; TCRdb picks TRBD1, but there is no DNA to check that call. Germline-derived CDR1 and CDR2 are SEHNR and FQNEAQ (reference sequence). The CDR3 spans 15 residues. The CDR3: CASSLPGTVNSPLHF.

The chain's CDR3 is CASLRADGRYEQYF. The chain links TRBV11-2 to TRBJ2-7; TCRdb outputs TRBD2, but without DNA this stays unchecked. CDR3 length equals 14 residues. The germline CDR1 and CDR2 sequences are SGHAT and FQNNGV.